This T cell receptor (beta chain) emerged from a study of T-cell reconstitution after alpha-beta-depleted transplantation in children. Study conclusions and caveats: Roughly two months post-transplant, alpha-beta T cells reportedly originated from several hundred graft clones that had expanded. Diversity of TCRbeta at day 60 was high in some patients, arising from surviving recipient T cells and thymic progenitors. Among T cells one year after transplant, newly produced cells accounted for most counts and diversity.

This clonotype was recorded many times. Its antigen remains unidentified. Unique molecular identifiers were incorporated when the TCRbeta library was constructed. MiXCR was run by TCRdb on the PCR reads, yielding one entry per CDR3 protein. The sample consists of about 640,000 distinct CDR3 sequences, roughly 13% of them appearing once. This CDR3 has 13 residues. The germline V gene encodes CDR1 SGHRS and CDR2 YFSETQ. The V and J ends lost 5 bases and 4 bases respectively, with 9 bases between them. The chain couples TRBV5-1 to TRBJ2-2, with D hard to call. The sample in question was PBMCs, mostly from graft donor cells, obtained 360 days after TCRalphabeta/CD19-depleted stem cell transplant. This TCR was recovered from a male patient between 5 and 17 years old who had a stem cell transplant for acute myeloid leukemia, so the T cells may come from the graft donor. The CDR3 loop reads CASRQGSTGELFF. The CDR3 DNA is TGCGCCAGCAGGCAAGGTTCCACCGGGGAGCTGTTTTTT.